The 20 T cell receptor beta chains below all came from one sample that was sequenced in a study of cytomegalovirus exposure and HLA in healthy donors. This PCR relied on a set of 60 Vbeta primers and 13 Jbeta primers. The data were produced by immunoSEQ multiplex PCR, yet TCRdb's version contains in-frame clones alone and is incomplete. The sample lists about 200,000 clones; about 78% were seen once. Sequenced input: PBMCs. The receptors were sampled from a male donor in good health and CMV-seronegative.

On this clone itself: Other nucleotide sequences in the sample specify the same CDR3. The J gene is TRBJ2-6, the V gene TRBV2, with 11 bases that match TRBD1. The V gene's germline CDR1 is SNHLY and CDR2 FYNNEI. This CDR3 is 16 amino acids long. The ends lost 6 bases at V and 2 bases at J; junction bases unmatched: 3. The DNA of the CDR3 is TGTGCCAGCAGACGGACAGGGGGCGCTGGGGCCAACGTCCTGACTTTC. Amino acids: CASRRTGGAGANVLTF.

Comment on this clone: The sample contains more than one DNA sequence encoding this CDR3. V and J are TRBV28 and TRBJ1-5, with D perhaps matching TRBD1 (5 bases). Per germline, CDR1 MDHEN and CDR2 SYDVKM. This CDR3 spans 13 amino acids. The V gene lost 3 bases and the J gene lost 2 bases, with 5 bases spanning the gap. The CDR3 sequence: CASSLTGNQPQHF. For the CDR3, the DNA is TGTGCCAGCAGTTTGACAGGCAATCAGCCCCAGCATTTT.

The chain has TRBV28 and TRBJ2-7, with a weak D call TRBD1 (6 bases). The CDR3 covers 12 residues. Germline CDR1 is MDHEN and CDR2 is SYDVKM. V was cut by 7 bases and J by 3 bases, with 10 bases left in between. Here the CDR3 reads CASTGQNYEQYF. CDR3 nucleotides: TGTGCCAGCACCGGACAGAACTACGAGCAGTACTTC.

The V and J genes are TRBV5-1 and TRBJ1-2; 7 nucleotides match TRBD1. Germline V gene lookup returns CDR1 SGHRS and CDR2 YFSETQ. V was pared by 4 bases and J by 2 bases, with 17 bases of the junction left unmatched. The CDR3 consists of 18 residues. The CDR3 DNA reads TGCGCCAGCAGCCCCGGTGGTAGGTTAAGGGGGCTGAACTATGGCTACACCTTC. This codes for CASSPGGRLRGLNYGYTF.

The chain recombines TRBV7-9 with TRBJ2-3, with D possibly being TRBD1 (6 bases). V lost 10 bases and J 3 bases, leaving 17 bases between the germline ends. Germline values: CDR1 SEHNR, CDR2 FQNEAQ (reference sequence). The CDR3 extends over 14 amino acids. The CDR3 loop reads CATDRDTGTDTQYF. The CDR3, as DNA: TGTGCCACCGACCGGGACACGGGGACAGATACGCAGTATTTT.

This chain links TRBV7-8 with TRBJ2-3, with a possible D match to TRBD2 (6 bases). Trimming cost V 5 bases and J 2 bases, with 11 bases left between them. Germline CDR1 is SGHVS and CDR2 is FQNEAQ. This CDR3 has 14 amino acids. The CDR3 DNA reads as TGTGCCAGCAGCGGGGGGACTCTCACAGATACGCAGTATTTT. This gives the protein CASSGGTLTDTQYF.

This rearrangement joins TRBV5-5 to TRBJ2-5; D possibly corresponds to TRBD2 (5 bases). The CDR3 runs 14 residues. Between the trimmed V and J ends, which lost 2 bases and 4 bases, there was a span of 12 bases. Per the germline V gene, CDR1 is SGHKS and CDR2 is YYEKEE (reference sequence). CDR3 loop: CASSLQTAGETQYF. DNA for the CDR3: TGTGCCAGCAGCTTACAGACGGCGGGAGAGACCCAGTACTTC.

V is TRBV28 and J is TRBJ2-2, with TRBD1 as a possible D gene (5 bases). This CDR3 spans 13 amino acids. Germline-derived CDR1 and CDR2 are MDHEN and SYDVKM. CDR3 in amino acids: CAHRNTNTGELFF. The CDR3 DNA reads TGTGCGCACAGGAACACGAACACCGGGGAGCTGTTTTTT.

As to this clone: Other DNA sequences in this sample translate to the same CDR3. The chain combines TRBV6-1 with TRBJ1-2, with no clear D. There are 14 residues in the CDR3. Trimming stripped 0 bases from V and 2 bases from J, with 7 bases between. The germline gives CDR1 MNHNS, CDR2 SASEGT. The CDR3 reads CASSEAGGNYGYTF. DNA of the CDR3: TGTGCCAGCAGTGAAGCCGGAGGGAACTATGGCTACACCTTC.

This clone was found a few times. For the CDR3, the DNA is TGTGCCCATTACTCCGGGGAGCTGTTTTTT. This encodes CAHYSGELFF. The V gene is TRBV7-9, the J gene TRBJ2-2; no firm D call. Germline loops: CDR1 SEHNR, CDR2 FQNEAQ (reference sequence). Deletions cut 11 bases from V and 6 bases from J, with 7 bases between. There are 10 residues in the CDR3.

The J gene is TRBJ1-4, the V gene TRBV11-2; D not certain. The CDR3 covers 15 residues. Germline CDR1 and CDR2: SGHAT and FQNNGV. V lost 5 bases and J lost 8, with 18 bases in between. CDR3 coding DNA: TGTGCCAGCAGCCACCGGGGATTCGCCCAAGAAAAACTGTTTTTT. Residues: CASSHRGFAQEKLFF.

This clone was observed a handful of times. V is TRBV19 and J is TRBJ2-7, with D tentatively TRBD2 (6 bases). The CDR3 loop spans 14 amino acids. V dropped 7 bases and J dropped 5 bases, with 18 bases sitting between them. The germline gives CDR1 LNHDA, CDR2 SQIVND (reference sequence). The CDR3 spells CASTSGGGENEQYF. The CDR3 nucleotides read TGTGCCAGTACCTCTGGGGGAGGTGAAAACGAGCAGTACTTC.

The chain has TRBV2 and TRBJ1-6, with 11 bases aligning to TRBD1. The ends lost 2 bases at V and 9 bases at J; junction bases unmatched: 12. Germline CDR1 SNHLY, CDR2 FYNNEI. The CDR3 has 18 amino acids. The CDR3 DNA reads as TGTGCCAGCAGTGAACCACCCCGAACCGGGACAGGGGGTTCACCCCTCCACTTT. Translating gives CASSEPPRTGTGGSPLHF.

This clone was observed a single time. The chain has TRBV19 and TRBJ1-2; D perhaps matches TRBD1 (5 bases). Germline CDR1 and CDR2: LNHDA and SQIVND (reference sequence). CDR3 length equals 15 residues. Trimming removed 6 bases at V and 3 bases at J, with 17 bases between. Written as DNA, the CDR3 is TGTGCCAGTAGGCCCAGGCGGGGCACCGACTATGGCTACACCTTC. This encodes CASRPRRGTDYGYTF.

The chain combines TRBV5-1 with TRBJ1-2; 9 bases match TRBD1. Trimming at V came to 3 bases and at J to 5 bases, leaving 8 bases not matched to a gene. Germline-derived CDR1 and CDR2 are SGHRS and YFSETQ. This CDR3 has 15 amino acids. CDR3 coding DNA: TGCGCCAGCAGCTCCGGGACAGGGAAGGGTTATGGCTACACCTTC. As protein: CASSSGTGKGYGYTF.

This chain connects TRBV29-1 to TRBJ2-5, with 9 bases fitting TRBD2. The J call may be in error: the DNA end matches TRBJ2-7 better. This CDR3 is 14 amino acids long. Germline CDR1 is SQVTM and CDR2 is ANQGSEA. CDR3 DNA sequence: TGCAGCGTTGCGGCTAGCGGGGTCTCCTACGAGCAGTACTTC. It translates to CSVAASGVSYEQYF.

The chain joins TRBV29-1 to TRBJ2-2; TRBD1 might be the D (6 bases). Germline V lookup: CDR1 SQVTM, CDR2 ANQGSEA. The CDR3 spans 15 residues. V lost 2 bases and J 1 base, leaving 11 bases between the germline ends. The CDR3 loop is CSVETGFWNTGELFF. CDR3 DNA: TGCAGCGTTGAAACAGGGTTCTGGAACACCGGGGAGCTGTTTTTT.

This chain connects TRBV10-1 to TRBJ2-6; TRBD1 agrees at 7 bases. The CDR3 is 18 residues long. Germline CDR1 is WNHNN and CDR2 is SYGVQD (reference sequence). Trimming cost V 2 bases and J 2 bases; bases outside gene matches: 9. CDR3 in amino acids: CASSEGSLGTAGANVLTF. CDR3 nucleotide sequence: TGCGCCAGCAGTGAGGGTTCCCTTGGGACAGCTGGGGCCAACGTCCTGACTTTC.

This chain's CDR3 is CASSDASGRYNEQFF. CDR3 DNA sequence: TGTGCCAGCAGTGACGCGAGCGGGAGGTACAATGAGCAGTTCTTC. V and J are TRBV6-4 and TRBJ2-1; 9 bases fit TRBD2. V lost 2 bases, J lost 4 bases, and 3 bases stayed unmatched. CDR1 MRHNA and CDR2 SNTAGT come from the germline V gene. CDR3 length: 15 residues.

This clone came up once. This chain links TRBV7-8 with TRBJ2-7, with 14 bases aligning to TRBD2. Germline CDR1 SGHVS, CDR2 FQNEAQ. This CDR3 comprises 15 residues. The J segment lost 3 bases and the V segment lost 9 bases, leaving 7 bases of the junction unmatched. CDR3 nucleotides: TGTGCCAGTACATCCGGGACTAGCGGGAGCTACGAGCAGTACTTC. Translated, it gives CASTSGTSGSYEQYF. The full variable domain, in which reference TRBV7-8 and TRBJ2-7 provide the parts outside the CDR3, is GAGVSQSPRYKVAKRGQDVALRCDPISGHVSLFWYQQALGQGPEFLTYFQNEAQLDKSGLPSDRFFAERPEGSVSTLKIQRTQQEDSAVYLCASTSGTSGSYEQYFGPGTRLTVT.